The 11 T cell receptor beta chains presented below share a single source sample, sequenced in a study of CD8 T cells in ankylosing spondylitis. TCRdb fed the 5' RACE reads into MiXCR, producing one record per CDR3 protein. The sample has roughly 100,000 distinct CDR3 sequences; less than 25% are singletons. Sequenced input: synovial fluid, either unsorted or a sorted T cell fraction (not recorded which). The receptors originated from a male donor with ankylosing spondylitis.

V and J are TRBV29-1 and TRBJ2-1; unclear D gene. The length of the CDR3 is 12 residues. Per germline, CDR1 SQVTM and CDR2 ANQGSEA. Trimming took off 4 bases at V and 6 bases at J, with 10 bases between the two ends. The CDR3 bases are TGCAGCGTTGGCCAAACCTGCAATGAGCAGTTCTTC. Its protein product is CSVGQTCNEQFF.

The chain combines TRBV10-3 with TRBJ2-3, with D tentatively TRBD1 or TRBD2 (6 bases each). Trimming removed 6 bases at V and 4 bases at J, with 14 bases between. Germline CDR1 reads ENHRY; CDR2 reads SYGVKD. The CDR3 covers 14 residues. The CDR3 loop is CAISRGGSADTQYF. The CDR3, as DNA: TGTGCCATCAGCCGAGGGGGGTCCGCAGATACGCAGTATTTT.

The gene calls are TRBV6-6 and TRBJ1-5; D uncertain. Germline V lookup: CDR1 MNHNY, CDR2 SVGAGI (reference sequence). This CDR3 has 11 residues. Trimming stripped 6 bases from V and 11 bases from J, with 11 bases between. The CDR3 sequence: CASRSLGAQHF. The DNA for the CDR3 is TGTGCCAGCAGATCCCTCGGGGCCCAGCATTTT.

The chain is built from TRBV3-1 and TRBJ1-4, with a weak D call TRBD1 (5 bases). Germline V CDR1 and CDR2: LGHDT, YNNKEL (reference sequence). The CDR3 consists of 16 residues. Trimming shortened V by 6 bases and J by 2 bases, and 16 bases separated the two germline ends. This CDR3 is CASSPKSGMTNEKLFF. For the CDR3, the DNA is TGTGCCAGCAGTCCCAAGTCAGGGATGACTAATGAAAAACTGTTTTTT.

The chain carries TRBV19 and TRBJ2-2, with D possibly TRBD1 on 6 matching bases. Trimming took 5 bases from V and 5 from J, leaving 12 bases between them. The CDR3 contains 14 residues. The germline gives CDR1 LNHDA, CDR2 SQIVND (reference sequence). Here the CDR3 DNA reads TGTGCCAGTAGTGCCGGGACAATGACCGGGGAGCTGTTTTTT. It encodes CASSAGTMTGELFF.

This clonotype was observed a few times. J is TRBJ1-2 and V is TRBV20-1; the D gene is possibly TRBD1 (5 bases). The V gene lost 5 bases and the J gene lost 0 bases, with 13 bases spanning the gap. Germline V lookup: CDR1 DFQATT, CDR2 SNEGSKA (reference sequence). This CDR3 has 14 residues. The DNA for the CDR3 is TGCAGTGCTCCACCGGGACCCCCTAACTATGGCTACACCTTC. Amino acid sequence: CSAPPGPPNYGYTF.

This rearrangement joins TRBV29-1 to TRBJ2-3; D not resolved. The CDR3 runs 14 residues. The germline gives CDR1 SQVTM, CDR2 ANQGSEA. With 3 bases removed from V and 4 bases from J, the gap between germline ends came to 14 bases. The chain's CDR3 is CSVDRAESPDTQYF. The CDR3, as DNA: TGCAGCGTTGATCGGGCCGAGAGCCCAGATACGCAGTATTTT.

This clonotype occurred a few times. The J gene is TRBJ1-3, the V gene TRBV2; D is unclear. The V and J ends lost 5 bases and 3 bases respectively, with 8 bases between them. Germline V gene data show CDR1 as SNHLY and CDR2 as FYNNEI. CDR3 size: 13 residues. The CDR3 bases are TGTGCCAGCAGTTCCAGAGATGGAAACACCATATATTTT. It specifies CASSSRDGNTIYF. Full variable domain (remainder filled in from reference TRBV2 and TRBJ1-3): EPEVTQTPSHQVTQMGQEVILRCVPISNHLYFYWYRQILGQKVEFLVSFYNNEISEKSEIFDDQFSVERPDGSNFTLKIRSTKLEDSAMYFCASSSRDGNTIYFGEGSWLTVV.

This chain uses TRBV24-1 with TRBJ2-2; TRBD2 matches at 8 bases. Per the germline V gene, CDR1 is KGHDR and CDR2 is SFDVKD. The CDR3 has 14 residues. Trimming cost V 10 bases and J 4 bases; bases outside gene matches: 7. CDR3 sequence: CATQRESVTGELFF. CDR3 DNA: TGTGCCACGCAGCGGGAGTCGGTCACCGGGGAGCTGTTTTTT.

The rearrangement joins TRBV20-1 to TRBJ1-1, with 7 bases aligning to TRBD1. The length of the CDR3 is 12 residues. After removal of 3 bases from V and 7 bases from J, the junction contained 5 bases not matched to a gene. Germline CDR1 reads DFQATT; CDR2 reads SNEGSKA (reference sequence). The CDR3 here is CSASITGDEAFF. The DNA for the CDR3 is TGCAGTGCTAGCATTACAGGGGATGAAGCTTTCTTT.

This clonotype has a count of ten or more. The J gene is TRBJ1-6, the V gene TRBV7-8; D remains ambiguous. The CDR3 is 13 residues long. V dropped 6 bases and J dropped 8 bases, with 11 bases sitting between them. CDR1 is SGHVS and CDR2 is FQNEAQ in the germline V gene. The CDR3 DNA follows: TGTGCCAGCAGATTACACACTGATTCACCCCTCCACTTT. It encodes CASRLHTDSPLHF.